This T cell receptor (beta chain) was captured in a study of blood T cell repertoires in COVID-19. Overall study context: Sites across the United States, Italy and Spain contributed samples from acute and convalescent COVID-19. In each case, the material was cDNA or gDNA derived from T cells, B-cell-depleted T cells, or PBMCs.

In the study's own analysis: Reference gene primer amplification yielded estimated nucleated cell counts. Data came from immunoSEQ multiplex PCR; TCRdb stores just in-frame clones and leaves some out. The V and J calls and clone size come from that table; D and trimming were worked out from the DNA. The sample includes 300,000 to 400,000 clones, over 75% of them seen just once. Sequences were obtained from peripheral blood. The TCR comes from a woman aged 45 to 65 who had recovered from COVID-19.

CDR3 sequence: CASSLAASGGELFF. CDR3 DNA: TGCGCCAGCAGCTTGGCGGCTAGCGGCGGGGAGCTGTTTTTT. The genes are TRBV5-1 and TRBJ2-2, with 7 bases identical to TRBD2. With 0 bases clipped from V and 7 bases from J, the junction kept 3 bases outside the gene matches. Per germline, CDR1 SGHRS and CDR2 YFSETQ. CDR3 length: 14 residues.